Listed below are T cell receptor beta chains from one sample, sequenced in a study of cytomegalovirus exposure and HLA in healthy donors. TCRdb keeps only in-frame clones here, not all; method: immunoSEQ multiplex PCR. This sample has around 180,000 clones; around 80% occur once, and the top ten carry 4.5% to 6%. Sequenced: PBMCs. These receptors were collected from a man aged 35-49 years in good health and CMV-seronegative. CDR3s include the opening cysteine and the closing phenylalanine or tryptophan. The order of the fields is J gene, V gene, D gene, clone size, CDR3 protein, CDR3 DNA. The D gene is left open where the match is weak. Some rows have no size entry. The others give once, few or many, or a class for an expanded clone.

TRBJ2-7 | TRBV19 | . | . | CASSGGQEQYF | TGTGCCAGTAGTGGTGGGCAGGAGCAGTACTTC
TRBJ1-5 | TRBV6-1 | . | . | CASSEGEDYSNQPQHF | TGTGCCAGCAGTGAAGGGGAAGACTATAGCAATCAGCCCCAGCATTTT
TRBJ2-1 | TRBV5-6 | . | . | CASSLDSGAYLSSYNEQFF | TGTGCCAGCAGCTTGGATTCGGGAGCCTACTTAAGCTCCTACAATGAGCAGTTCTTC
TRBJ2-7 | TRBV7-9 | . | . | CASTDEGAEGYEQYF | TGTGCCAGCACCGACGAGGGAGCGGAGGGCTACGAGCAGTACTTC
TRBJ1-1 | TRBV18 | . | . | CASSETAKNTEAFF | TGTGCCAGCTCAGAGACAGCTAAGAACACTGAAGCTTTCTTT
TRBJ2-7 | TRBV7-9 | . | . | CASSLTEKSYEQYF | TGTGCCAGCAGCTTGACAGAGAAGTCCTACGAGCAGTACTTC
TRBJ2-5 | TRBV11-2 | TRBD2 | once | CASSFKAGVGETQYF | TGTGCCAGCAGCTTTAAGGCGGGAGTGGGGGAGACCCAGTACTTC
TRBJ2-3 | TRBV7-3 | . | . | CASSLGLGGTDTQYF | TGTGCCAGCAGCTTAGGCCTAGGTGGCACAGATACGCAGTATTTT
TRBJ2-1 | TRBV6-1 | TRBD2 | once | CASNRAGGSYNEQFF | TGTGCCAGCAACCGAGCGGGGGGATCCTACAATGAGCAGTTCTTC
TRBJ2-2 | TRBV7-2 | TRBD1 | . | CASSLGPPGTGNEELFF | TGTGCCAGCAGCTTAGGCCCCCCCGGGACAGGGAATGAGGAGCTGTTTTTT
TRBJ1-4 | TRBV2 | TRBD1 | . | CASSFTGDGEKLFF | TGTGCCAGCAGTTTCACAGGGGACGGTGAAAAACTGTTTTTT
TRBJ1-4 | TRBV27 | . | . | CASAGAGVEKLFF | TGTGCCAGTGCCGGGGCAGGGGTAGAAAAACTGTTTTTT
TRBJ2-1 | TRBV18 | TRBD2 | . | CASSPWRGAGNEQFF | TGTGCCAGCTCACCATGGCGGGGGGCCGGCAATGAGCAGTTCTTC
TRBJ2-3 | TRBV5-4 | TRBD1 | . | CASSPAGGSSTDTQYF | TGTGCCAGCAGCCCTGCAGGGGGCTCGAGCACAGATACGCAGTATTTT
TRBJ2-5 | TRBV19 | TRBD1 | few | CATSRGTGGATQYF | TGTGCCACCAGTAGGGGGACAGGGGGGGCGACCCAGTACTTC
TRBJ2-7 | TRBV29-1 | . | . | CSVVLGTGHSYEQYF | TGCAGCGTTGTTTTAGGTACAGGACACTCCTACGAGCAGTACTTC
TRBJ2-5 | TRBV19 | TRBD2 | . | CASSVAGGQETQYF | TGTGCCAGTAGTGTAGCGGGGGGCCAAGAGACCCAGTACTTC
TRBJ1-3 | TRBV5-8 | . | . | CASSHGIVDLNTIYF | TGTGCCAGCAGCCACGGGATTGTAGACCTAAACACCATATATTTT
TRBJ1-3 | TRBV7-2 | . | . | CASSPVGGWSGNTIYF | TGTGCCAGCAGCCCCGTAGGAGGGTGGTCTGGAAACACCATATATTTT
TRBJ2-1 | TRBV4-1 | TRBD2 | . | CASSQDESGTGNEQFF | TGCGCCAGCAGCCAAGATGAAAGCGGGACTGGCAATGAGCAGTTCTTC
TRBJ1-1 | TRBV30 | TRBD1 | . | CAWSGGQGNTEAFF | TGTGCCTGGAGTGGGGGACAGGGGAACACTGAAGCTTTCTTT
TRBJ1-3 | TRBV7-8 | TRBD1 | . | CASSLAPGQGVTSGNTIYF | TGTGCCAGCAGCTTAGCTCCGGGACAGGGGGTAACTTCTGGAAACACCATATATTTT
TRBJ2-7 | TRBV27 | TRBD1 | . | CASSARDRIPYEQYF | TGTGCCAGCAGTGCCCGGGACAGGATACCCTACGAGCAGTACTTC
TRBJ2-1 | TRBV5-4 | TRBD2 | . | CASSLTSGKSNEQFF | TGTGCCAGCAGCTTGACTAGCGGGAAGAGTAATGAGCAGTTCTTC
TRBJ2-1 | TRBV5-4 | TRBD2 | . | CASSLKLAGTDEQFF | TGTGCCAGCAGCTTGAAACTAGCGGGTACCGATGAGCAGTTCTTC
TRBJ1-2 | TRBV11-2 | . | . | CASSLDQGAGGYTF | TGTGCCAGCAGCTTAGATCAAGGGGCCGGGGGCTACACCTTC
TRBJ1-2 | TRBV14 | . | . | CASSQVPVYGYTF | TGTGCCAGCAGCCAAGTCCCGGTCTATGGCTACACCTTC
TRBJ2-7 | TRBV7-9 | . | . | CSSSGQGEQYF | TGTTCCAGCAGCGGTCAGGGCGAGCAGTACTTC
TRBJ1-1 | TRBV9 | TRBD1 | once | CASSAGTGGTEAFF | TGTGCCAGCAGCGCCGGGACAGGGGGCACTGAAGCTTTCTTT
TRBJ1-1 | TRBV29-1 | TRBD1 | . | CSVARGTEAFF | TGCAGCGTTGCCAGGGGGACTGAAGCTTTCTTT
TRBJ2-3 | TRBV7-2 | . | . | CASSRDSLKADTQYF | TGTGCCAGCAGCAGGGACTCGTTAAAGGCAGATACGCAGTATTTT
TRBJ1-2 | TRBV5-1 | . | . | CASSLQTGLYGYTF | TGCGCCAGCAGCTTGCAGACGGGTTTATATGGCTACACCTTC
TRBJ2-2 | TRBV11-2 | . | . | CASAMTQGVTGELFF | TGTGCCAGCGCTATGACACAGGGCGTCACCGGGGAGCTGTTTTTT
TRBJ2-7 | TRBV4-3 | . | once | CASSQDPVTASYEQYF | TGCGCCAGCAGCCAAGATCCTGTGACAGCCTCCTACGAGCAGTACTTC
TRBJ1-4 | TRBV2 | . | . | CASTEEANEKLFF | TGTGCCAGCACGGAGGAGGCAAATGAAAAACTGTTTTTT
TRBJ2-7 | TRBV7-6 | TRBD1 | . | CASSSGTGNEQYF | TGTGCCAGCAGCTCCGGGACAGGGAACGAGCAGTACTTC
TRBJ1-2 | TRBV5-4 | TRBD1 | . | CASSIRTGAYPGGYTF | TGTGCCAGCAGCATCAGGACAGGGGCTTACCCAGGGGGCTACACCTTC